These T cell receptor beta chains were read from a single sample in a study of T cells in Graves' hyperthyroidism and ophthalmopathy. TCRdb recomputed calls from the multiplex PCR reads with MiXCR, one row per CDR3 protein. Of about 200,000 distinct CDR3 sequences in the sample, 17% were seen once. Sequencing was done on a sample of blood. These receptors were collected from a woman in her forties or fifties with Graves' hyperthyroidism. CDR3s include the opening cysteine and the closing phenylalanine or tryptophan. The order of the fields is J gene, CDR3 length, V gene, CDR3 protein.

>TRBJ2-7|13|TRBV12-3/TRBV12-4
CASSEQLSYEQYF
>TRBJ2-5|14|TRBV5-1
CASRRDQTQETQYF
>TRBJ1-5|17|TRBV27
CASRLWGGGDTNQPQHF
>TRBJ2-2|16|TRBV12-3/TRBV12-4
CASSLGAGTNTGELFF
>TRBJ2-7|15|TRBV20-1
CSTRTSGTKTYEQYF
>TRBJ1-1|14|TRBV5-1
CASSPSPPNTEAFF
>TRBJ2-3|16|TRBV6-5
CASSYSGAASTDTQYF
>TRBJ2-1|15|TRBV5-1
CASSFRDPRGNEQFF
>TRBJ2-1|18|TRBV28
CASSFYAGTSGGDNEQFF
>TRBJ2-7|15|TRBV6-1
CASSEGGTGGKEQYF
>TRBJ2-7|11|TRBV20-1
CSARDLGEQYF
>TRBJ1-4|17|TRBV12-3/TRBV12-4
CASRAQGAQITNEKLFF
>TRBJ1-5|14|TRBV5-1
CASSLGYSNQPQHF
>TRBJ2-5|18|TRBV6-1
CASSEVVWAGGKGETQYF
>TRBJ1-2|12|TRBV6-1
CATLRDTYGYTF
>TRBJ2-1|13|TRBV19
CASRDFSYNEQFF
>TRBJ1-3|13|TRBV6-1
CASSDRAGNTIYF
>TRBJ1-2|16|TRBV3-1
CASSQVPRTGGYGYTF
>TRBJ2-7|17|TRBV11-3
CASSAWDGGEGSYEQYF
>TRBJ2-1|14|TRBV29-1
CSAGELARGNEQFF
>TRBJ2-7|15|TRBV6-1
CASRLKTGLDYEQYF
>TRBJ2-7|13|TRBV9
CASSVADTYEQYF
>TRBJ1-5|15|TRBV28
CASSRTTGSNQPQHF
>TRBJ2-1|14|TRBV20-1
CSALGPGVYNEQFF